This is a list of T cell receptor beta chains from one sample in a study of technical replicates of blood from a few donors. Produced via immunoSEQ multiplex PCR; TCRdb's table is partial and in-frame only. This sample has fewer than 100,000 clones, with around 97% found just once. Sequenced input: T cells isolated from PBMCs. The receptors here all came from a human donor in good health. The CDR3 runs from the conserved cysteine through the conserved F or W. The order of the fields is J gene, clone size, V gene, D gene, CDR3 DNA, CDR3 protein. A D gene is named only where the DNA matches it firmly. Not all rows give a size; the values are once, few, many and, for expanded clones, a class.

>TRBJ1-1|.|TRBV4-1|.
TGCGCCAGCAGCCATCCAGGGAACACTGAAGCTTTCTTT
CASSHPGNTEAFF
>TRBJ2-3|.|TRBV9|TRBD2
TGTGCCAGCAGCGTAGCCGGGCGGGAGGCGACAGATACGCAGTATTTT
CASSVAGREATDTQYF
>TRBJ2-7|.|TRBV7-8|.
TGTGCCAGCACCCAAGGGACTTACAACTACGAGCAGTACTTC
CASTQGTYNYEQYF
>TRBJ1-1|.|TRBV13|.
TGTGCCAGCAGCTTAGCCGGGTGGCCTCCTGAAGCTTTCTTT
CASSLAGWPPEAFF
>TRBJ1-5|.|TRBV19|.
TGTGCCAGTATGAACTTAGGGGGCAATCAGCCCCAGCATTTT
CASMNLGGNQPQHF
>TRBJ1-5|.|TRBV21-1|.
TGTGCCAGCAGCAAAGAACTCACTGATTATGGGCCCCAGCATTTT
CASSKELTDYGPQHF
>TRBJ2-1|.|TRBV6-5|.
TGTGCCAGCAGCGGGAGTTACTACAATGAGCAGTTCTTC
CASSGSYYNEQFF
>TRBJ2-2|.|TRBV4-1|TRBD2
TGCGCCAGCAGCCACCGTTCCGGGACTAGCGGGCCCGGGGAGCTGTTTTTT
CASSHRSGTSGPGELFF
>TRBJ1-1|.|TRBV18|.
TGTGCCAGCTCACCAGCGGCGGCGAACACTGAAGCTTTCTTT
CASSPAAANTEAFF
>TRBJ1-2|.|TRBV7-3|TRBD1
TGTGCCAGCAGCCAACAACCTAAGACAGGGGACGGCTACACCTTC
CASSQQPKTGDGYTF
>TRBJ1-5|few|TRBV4-2|.
TGTGCCAGCAGCCAAGACGGCGGACATCCCCAGCATTTT
CASSQDGGHPQHF
>TRBJ2-5|.|TRBV18|.
TGTGCCAGCTCACCACCTAGCCCCACAGAGACCCAGTACTTC
CASSPPSPTETQYF
>TRBJ2-1|.|TRBV7-6|.
TGTGCCAGCAGCTCCTCCAGGGAAAGTAATGAGCAGTTCTTC
CASSSSRESNEQFF
>TRBJ1-2|.|TRBV10-3|TRBD1
TGTGCCATGGGGACAGGCCTTGGCTATGGCTACACCTTC
CAMGTGLGYGYTF
>TRBJ1-4|.|TRBV30|.
TGTGCCTGGAGTGAGATGTGGGTGAGGGTTGGAGATAATGAAAAACTGTTTTTT
CAWSEMWVRVGDNEKLFF
>TRBJ2-2|.|TRBV19|TRBD2
TGTGCCAGTAGGATGGGACTAGCGGGAACCACCGGGGAGCTGTTTTTT
CASRMGLAGTTGELFF
>TRBJ1-1|.|TRBV19|.
TGTGCCAGTAGTGAACAGGGCGGAGACACTGAAGCTTTCTTT
CASSEQGGDTEAFF
>TRBJ2-7|once|TRBV9|.
TGTGCCAGCAGCCTGGAGTGGGGACAAAAATACGAGCAGTACTTC
CASSLEWGQKYEQYF
>TRBJ2-7|.|TRBV27|.
TGTGCCAGCAGTTTCGCCCGGCAGGCGTACGAGCAGTACTTC
CASSFARQAYEQYF
>TRBJ2-7|.|TRBV14|.
TGTGCCAGCAGCCAAGTTTATGGGGGCGCGTGGGAGCAGTACTTC
CASSQVYGGAWEQYF
>TRBJ2-7|few|TRBV19|.
TGTGCCAGTAGTACCAGACTAGAGACGACCTACGAGCAGTACTTC
CASSTRLETTYEQYF
>TRBJ1-1|.|TRBV6-5|.
TGTGCCAGCCAGGCCATTGGGCCCACTGAAGCTTTCTTT
CASQAIGPTEAFF
>TRBJ2-1|.|TRBV19|.
TGTGCCAGTAGTATTCTGGGGACAACTTACAATGAGCAGTTCTTC
CASSILGTTYNEQFF
>TRBJ2-3|.|TRBV9|.
TGTGCCAGCAGCGTACGGAGACTTCCCAATGCGCAGTATTTT
CASSVRRLPNAQYF
>TRBJ2-1|.|TRBV29-1|TRBD2
TGCAGCGGGGCGGGAGGCTACAATGAGCAGTTCTTC
CSGAGGYNEQFF
>TRBJ2-1|.|TRBV5-1|.
TGCGCCAGCAGCTTGTTAAGATCGGTTCCCAACCCTATGCTCAATGAGCAGTTCTTC
CASSLLRSVPNPMLNEQFF
>TRBJ1-5|.|TRBV30|.
TGTGCCTGGAGTGTACAAAGTGGCCGTTTTCCCCAGCATTTT
CAWSVQSGRFPQHF